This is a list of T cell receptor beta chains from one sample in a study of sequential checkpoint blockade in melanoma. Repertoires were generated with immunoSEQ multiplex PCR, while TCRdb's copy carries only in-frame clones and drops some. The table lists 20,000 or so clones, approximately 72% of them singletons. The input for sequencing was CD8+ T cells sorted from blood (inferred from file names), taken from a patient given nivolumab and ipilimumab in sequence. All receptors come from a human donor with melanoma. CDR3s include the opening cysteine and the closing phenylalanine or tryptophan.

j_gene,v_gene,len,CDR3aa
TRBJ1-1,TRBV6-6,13,CAGRDRGYTEAFF
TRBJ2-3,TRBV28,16,CASSLFLAGNTDTQYF
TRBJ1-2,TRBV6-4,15,CASTTSGEGLYGYTF
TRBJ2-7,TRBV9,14,CASSGAGGAYEQYF
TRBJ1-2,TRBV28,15,CASSYPGQGAYGYTF
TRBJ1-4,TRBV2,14,CASSLGGGVEKLFF
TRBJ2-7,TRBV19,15,CASSSNRGYSYEQYF
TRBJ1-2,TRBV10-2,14,CASSELRDIYGYTF
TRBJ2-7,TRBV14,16,CASSQVRGGVLDEQYF
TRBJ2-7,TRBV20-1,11,CSARDFYEQYF
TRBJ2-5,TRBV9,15,CASSAGTGGKETQYF
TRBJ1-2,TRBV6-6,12,CASSGGKSGYTF
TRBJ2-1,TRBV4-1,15,CASSVIGLADNEQFF
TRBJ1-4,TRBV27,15,CASRGGQGTNEKLFF
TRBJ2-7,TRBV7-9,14,CASCSGTGVYEQYF